This TCR beta chain was retrieved from a study of blood T cell repertoires in COVID-19. Assignments of participants to cohorts depended upon their own reported clinical history. Measured with immunoSEQ multiplex PCR; TCRdb has only the in-frame clones, and not every one. The sample yields about 210,000 clones, 80% seen once. The ends were cut back, 2 bases at V and 6 bases at J, with 9 bases in the middle. From germline, CDR1 is SGHTA and CDR2 FQGNSA. CDR3 size: 13 residues. The sequence came from a man aged 25-45 years with acute COVID-19. The sequenced sample consisted of PBMCs or T cells enriched from blood (not recorded which). The chain combines TRBV7-2 with TRBJ2-3; D might be TRBD2 (5 bases). CDR3 nucleotide sequence: TGTGCCAGCAGCTTACTAGCATGGGATACGCAGTATTTT. Its translation: CASSLLAWDTQYF.